This TCR beta chain derives from a study of cytomegalovirus exposure and HLA in healthy donors. 60 Vbeta and 13 Jbeta primers were used in PCR. Authors' methods: A later analysis counted approximately 80 million unique TCR beta chains, around 11 million shared. Clones were sequenced by immunoSEQ multiplex PCR, and TCRdb holds only the in-frame ones, with some missing. That table gives V, J and clone size, and the DNA gave D and trimming. The repertoire holds under 200,000 clones, about 80% seen once, with about 0.5% in the top ten. The CDR3 totals 14 residues. Germline CDR1 MNHNS, CDR2 SASEGT. Trimming removed 3 bases from V and 4 bases from J; junction bases left unmatched: 2. Study observations and caveats: Per published accounts, TCR beta sequences correctly predicted the HLA-A and HLA-B alleles of most subjects. Later analysis suggested links between common viral pathogens and several top significant clusters.

Turning to this clone: The antigen is not known.

The chain has TRBV6-1 and TRBJ1-5; 8 bases are shared with TRBD1. Sequencing used PBMCs. The TCR comes from a woman aged 45-65 years in good health and CMV-seronegative. The CDR3 DNA sequence: TGTGCCAGCAGTGACAGGGGGCGGAATCAGCCCCAGCATTTT. It specifies CASSDRGRNQPQHF.